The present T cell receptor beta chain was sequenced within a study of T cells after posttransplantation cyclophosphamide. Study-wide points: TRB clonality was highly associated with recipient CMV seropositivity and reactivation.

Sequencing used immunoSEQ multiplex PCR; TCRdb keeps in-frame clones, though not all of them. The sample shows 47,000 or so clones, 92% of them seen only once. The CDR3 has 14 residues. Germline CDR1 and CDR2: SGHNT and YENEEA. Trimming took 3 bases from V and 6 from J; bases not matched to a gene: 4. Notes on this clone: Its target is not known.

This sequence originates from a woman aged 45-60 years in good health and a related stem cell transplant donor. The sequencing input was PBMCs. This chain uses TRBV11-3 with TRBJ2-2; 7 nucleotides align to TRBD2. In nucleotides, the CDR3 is TGTGCCAGCAGCTTGTGGCGGGAGTCCGGGGAGCTGTTTTTT. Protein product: CASSLWRESGELFF.